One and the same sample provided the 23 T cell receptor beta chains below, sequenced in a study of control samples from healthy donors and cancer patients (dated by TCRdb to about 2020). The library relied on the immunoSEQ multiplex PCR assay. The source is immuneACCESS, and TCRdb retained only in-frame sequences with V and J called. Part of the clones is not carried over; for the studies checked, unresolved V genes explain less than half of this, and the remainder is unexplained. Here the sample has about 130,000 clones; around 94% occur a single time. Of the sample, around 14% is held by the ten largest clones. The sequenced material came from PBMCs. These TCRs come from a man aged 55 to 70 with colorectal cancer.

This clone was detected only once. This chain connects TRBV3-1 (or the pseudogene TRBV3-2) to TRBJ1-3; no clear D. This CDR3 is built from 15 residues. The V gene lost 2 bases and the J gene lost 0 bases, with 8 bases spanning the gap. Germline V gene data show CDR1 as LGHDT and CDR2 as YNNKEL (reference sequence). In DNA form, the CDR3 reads TGTGCCAGCAGCCAACGGGTTTACTCTGGAAACACCATATATTTT. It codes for CASSQRVYSGNTIYF.

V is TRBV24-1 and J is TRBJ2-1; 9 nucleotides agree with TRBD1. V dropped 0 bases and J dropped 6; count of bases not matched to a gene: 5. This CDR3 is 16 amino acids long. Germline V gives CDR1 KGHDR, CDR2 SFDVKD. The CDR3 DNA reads TGTGCCACCAGTGATTTGGGACAGGGGATGGGCAATGAGCAGTTCTTC. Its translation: CATSDLGQGMGNEQFF.

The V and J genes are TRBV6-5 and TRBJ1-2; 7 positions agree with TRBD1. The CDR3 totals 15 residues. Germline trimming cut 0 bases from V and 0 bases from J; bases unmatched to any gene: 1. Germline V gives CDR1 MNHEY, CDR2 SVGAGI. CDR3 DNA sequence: TGTGCCAGCAGTTACTCGGGGACAGCTAACTATGGCTACACCTTC. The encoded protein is CASSYSGTANYGYTF.

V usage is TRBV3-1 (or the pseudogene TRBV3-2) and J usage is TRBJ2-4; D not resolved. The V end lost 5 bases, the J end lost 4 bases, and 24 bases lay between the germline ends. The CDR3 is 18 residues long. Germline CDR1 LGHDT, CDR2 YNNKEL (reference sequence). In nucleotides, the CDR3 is TGTGCCAGCAGCGAGTGGGATCCCATTTGCAAAAGAAAAAACATTCAGTACTTC. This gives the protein CASSEWDPICKRKNIQYF.

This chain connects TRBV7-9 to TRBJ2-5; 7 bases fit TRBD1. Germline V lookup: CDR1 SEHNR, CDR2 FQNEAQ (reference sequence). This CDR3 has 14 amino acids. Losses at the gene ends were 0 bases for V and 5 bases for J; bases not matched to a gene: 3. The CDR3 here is CASSLATGSETQYF. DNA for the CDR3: TGTGCCAGCAGCTTAGCGACAGGGTCGGAGACCCAGTACTTC. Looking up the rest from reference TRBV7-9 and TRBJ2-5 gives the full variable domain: DTGVSQNPRHKITKRGQNVTFRCDPISEHNRLYWYRQTLGQGPEFLTYFQNEAQLEKSRLLSDRFSAERPKGSFSTLEIQRTEQGDSAMYLCASSLATGSETQYFGPGTRLLVL.

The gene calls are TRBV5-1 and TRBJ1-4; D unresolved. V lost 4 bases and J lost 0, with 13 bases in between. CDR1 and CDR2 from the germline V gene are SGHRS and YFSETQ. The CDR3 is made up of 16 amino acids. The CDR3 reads CASSLPKGATNEKLFF. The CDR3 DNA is TGCGCCAGCAGCCTCCCGAAGGGCGCAACTAATGAAAAACTGTTTTTT.

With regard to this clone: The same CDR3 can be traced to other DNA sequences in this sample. This CDR3 is CASSPRGNSPLHF. The CDR3 DNA is TGTGCCAGCAGCCCTAGAGGGAATTCACCCCTCCACTTT. This chain uses TRBV12-3 or TRBV12-4 with TRBJ1-6; D is uncertain. Trimming cost V 6 bases and J 7 bases, with 10 bases left between them. The CDR3 runs to 13 residues.

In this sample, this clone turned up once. DNA for the CDR3: TGTGCCAGCAGCTTAGTAGCGGGGGGTACAGAGACCCAGTACTTC. This codes for CASSLVAGGTETQYF. The chain employs TRBV11-2 and TRBJ2-5, with 10 nucleotides matching TRBD2. Germline CDR1 SGHAT, CDR2 FQNNGV. The junction had 3 bases not matched to a gene; V was cut back by 1 base and J by 4 bases. The CDR3 extends over 15 amino acids.

This CDR3 reads CSVARRWQALAKNIQYF. CDR3 in DNA: TGCAGCGTTGCCCGAAGGTGGCAGGCCCTAGCCAAAAACATTCAGTACTTC. The chain has TRBV29-1 and TRBJ2-4, with D unclear. This CDR3 spans 17 amino acids. CDR1 SQVTM and CDR2 ANQGSEA come from the germline V gene. Deletions cut 4 bases from V and 0 bases from J, with 19 bases between. Based on the CDR3 plus reference TRBV29-1 and TRBJ2-4, the full variable domain is SAVISQKPSRDICQRGTSLTIQCQVDSQVTMMFWYRQQPGQSLTLIATANQGSEATYESGFVIDKFPISRPNLTFSTLTVSNMSPEDSSIYLCSVARRWQALAKNIQYFGAGTRLSVL.

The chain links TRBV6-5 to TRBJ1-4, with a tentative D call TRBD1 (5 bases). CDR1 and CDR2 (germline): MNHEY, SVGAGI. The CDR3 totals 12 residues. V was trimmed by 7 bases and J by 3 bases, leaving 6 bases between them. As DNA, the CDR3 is TGTGCCAGCAAGACAGCTAATGAAAAACTGTTTTTT. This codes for CASKTANEKLFF.

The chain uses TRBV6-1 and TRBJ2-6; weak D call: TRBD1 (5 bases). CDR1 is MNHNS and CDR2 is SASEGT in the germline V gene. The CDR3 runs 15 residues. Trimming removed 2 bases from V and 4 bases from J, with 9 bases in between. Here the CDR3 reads CASSEQGTGANVLTF. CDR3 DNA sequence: TGTGCCAGCAGTGAACAGGGTACCGGGGCCAACGTCCTGACTTTC.

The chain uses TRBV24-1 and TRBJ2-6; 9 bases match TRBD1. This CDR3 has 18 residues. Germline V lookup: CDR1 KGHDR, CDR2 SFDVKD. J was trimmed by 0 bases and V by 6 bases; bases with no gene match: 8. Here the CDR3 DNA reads TGTGCCACCAGTTTAGGACAGGGGTCAGCCTCTGGGGCCAACGTCCTGACTTTC. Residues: CATSLGQGSASGANVLTF.

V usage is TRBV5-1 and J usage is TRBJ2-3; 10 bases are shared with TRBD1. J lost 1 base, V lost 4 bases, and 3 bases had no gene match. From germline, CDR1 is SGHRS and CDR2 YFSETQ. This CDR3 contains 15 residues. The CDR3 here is CASSAGTGGTDTQYF. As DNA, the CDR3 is TGCGCCAGCAGCGCCGGGACAGGGGGCACAGATACGCAGTATTTT.

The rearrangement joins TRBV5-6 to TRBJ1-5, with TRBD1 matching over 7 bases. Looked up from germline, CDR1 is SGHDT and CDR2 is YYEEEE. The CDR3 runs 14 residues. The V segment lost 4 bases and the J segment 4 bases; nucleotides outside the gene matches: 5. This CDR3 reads CASSPGQLNQPQHF. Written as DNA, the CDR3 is TGTGCCAGCAGCCCGGGACAGTTGAATCAGCCCCAGCATTTT.

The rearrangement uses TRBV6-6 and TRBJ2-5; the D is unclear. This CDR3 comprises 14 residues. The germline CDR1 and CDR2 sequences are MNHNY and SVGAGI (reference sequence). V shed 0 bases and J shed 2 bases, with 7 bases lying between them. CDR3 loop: CASSYSSRQETQYF. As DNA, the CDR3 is TGTGCCAGCAGTTACTCGTCCAGACAAGAGACCCAGTACTTC.

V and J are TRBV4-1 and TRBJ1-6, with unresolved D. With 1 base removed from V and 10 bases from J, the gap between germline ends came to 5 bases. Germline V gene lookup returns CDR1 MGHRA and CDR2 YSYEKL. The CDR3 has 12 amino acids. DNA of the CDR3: TGCGCCAGCAGCCAAGGGGTCTCACCCCTCCACTTT. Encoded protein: CASSQGVSPLHF.

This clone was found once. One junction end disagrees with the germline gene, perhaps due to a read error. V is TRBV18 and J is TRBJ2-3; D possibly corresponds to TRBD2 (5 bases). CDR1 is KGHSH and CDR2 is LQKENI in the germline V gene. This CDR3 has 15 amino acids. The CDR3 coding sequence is TGTGCCGGCTCACTCTCAGCGGTTAGCACAGATACGCAGTATTTT. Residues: CAGSLSAVSTDTQYF.

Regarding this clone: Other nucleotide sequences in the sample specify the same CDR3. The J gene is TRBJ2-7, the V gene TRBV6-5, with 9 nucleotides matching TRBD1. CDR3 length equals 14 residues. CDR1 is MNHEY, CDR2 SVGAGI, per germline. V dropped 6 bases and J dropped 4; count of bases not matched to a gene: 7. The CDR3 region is CASRPGQGRYEQYF. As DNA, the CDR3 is TGTGCCAGCAGACCGGGACAGGGTCGGTACGAGCAGTACTTC.

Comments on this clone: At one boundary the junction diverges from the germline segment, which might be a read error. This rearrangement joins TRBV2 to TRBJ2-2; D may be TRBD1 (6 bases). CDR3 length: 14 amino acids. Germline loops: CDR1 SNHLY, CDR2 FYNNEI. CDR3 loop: CASREGQLGGELFF. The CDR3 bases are TGTGCCAGCAGAGAAGGACAGCTGGGCGGGGAGCTGTTTTTT.

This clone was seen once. CDR3 DNA: TGTGCCAGCAGTTACTCGGAGCGGGGCACAGATACGCAGTATTTT. This sequence encodes CASSYSERGTDTQYF. The V call is TRBV6-5, the J call TRBJ2-3; the D gene is possibly TRBD2 (6 bases). V was pared by 0 bases and J by 1 base, with 8 bases between. CDR1 is MNHEY and CDR2 is SVGAGI in the germline V gene. The CDR3 extends over 15 amino acids.

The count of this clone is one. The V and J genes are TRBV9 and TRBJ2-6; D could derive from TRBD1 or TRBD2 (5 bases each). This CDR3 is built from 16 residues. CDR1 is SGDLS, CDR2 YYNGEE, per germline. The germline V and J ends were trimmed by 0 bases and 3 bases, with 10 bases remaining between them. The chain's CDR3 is CASSVGGVYGANVLTF. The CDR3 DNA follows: TGTGCCAGCAGCGTAGGAGGGGTTTATGGGGCCAACGTCCTGACTTTC.

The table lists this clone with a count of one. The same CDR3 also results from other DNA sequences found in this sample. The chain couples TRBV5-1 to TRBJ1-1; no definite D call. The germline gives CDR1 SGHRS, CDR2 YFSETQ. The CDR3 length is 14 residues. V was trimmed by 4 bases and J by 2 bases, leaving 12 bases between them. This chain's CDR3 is CASSPPTGNTEAFF. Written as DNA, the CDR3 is TGCGCCAGCAGCCCCCCGACGGGAAACACTGAAGCTTTCTTT.

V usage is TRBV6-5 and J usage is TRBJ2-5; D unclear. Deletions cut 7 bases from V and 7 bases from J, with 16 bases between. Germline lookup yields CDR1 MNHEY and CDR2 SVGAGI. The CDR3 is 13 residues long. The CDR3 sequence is CASNSPGSGTQYF. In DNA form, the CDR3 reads TGTGCCAGCAATTCCCCGGGCAGTGGGACCCAGTACTTC.